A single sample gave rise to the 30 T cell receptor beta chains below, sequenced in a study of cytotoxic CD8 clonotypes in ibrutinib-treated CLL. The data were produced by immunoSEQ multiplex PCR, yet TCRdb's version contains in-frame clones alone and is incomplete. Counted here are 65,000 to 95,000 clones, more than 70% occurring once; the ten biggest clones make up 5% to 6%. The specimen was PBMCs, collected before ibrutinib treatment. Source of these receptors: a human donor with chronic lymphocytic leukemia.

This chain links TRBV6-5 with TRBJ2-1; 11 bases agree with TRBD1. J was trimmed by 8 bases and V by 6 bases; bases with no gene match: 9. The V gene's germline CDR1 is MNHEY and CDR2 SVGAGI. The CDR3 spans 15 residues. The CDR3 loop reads CASSHGQGAGDEQFF. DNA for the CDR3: TGTGCCAGCAGCCACGGACAGGGGGCGGGGGATGAGCAGTTCTTC.

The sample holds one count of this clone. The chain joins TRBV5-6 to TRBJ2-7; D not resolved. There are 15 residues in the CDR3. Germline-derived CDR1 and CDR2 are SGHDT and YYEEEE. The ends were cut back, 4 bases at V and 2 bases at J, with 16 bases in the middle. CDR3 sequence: CASSRVSGAAYEQYF. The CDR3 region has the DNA TGTGCCAGCAGCAGGGTTTCGGGTGCGGCCTACGAGCAGTACTTC.

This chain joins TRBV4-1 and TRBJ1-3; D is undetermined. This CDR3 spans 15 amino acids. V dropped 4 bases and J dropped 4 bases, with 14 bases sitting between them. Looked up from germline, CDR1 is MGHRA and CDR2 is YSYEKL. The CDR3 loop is CASSLTEGAGNTIYF. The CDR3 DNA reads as TGCGCCAGCAGCCTTACCGAGGGTGCCGGAAACACCATATATTTT.

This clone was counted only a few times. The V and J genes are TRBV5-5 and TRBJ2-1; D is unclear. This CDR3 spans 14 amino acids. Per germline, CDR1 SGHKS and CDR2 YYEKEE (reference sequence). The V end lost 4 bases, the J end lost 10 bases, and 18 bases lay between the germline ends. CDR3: CASSLLVAAGEQFF. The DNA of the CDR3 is TGTGCCAGCAGCCTCCTTGTGGCGGCTGGGGAGCAGTTCTTC.

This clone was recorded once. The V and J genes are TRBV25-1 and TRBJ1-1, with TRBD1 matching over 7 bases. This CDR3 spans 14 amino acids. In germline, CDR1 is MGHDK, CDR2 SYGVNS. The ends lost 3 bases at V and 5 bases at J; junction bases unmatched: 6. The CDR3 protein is CASSDYTGVTEAFF. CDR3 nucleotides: TGTGCCAGCAGTGACTATACAGGGGTAACTGAAGCTTTCTTT.

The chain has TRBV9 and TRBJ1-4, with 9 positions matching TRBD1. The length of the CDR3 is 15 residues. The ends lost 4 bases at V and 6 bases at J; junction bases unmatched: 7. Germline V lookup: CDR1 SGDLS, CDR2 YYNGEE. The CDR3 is CASSIPGQGYEKLFF. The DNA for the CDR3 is TGTGCCAGCAGCATCCCGGGACAGGGCTATGAAAAACTGTTTTTT. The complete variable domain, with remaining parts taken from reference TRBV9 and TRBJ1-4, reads DSGVTQTPKHLITATGQRVTLRCSPRSGDLSVYWYQQSLDQGLQFLIQYYNGEERAKGNILERFSAQQFPDLHSELNLSSLELGDSALYFCASSIPGQGYEKLFFGSGTQLSVL.

CDR3 nucleotides: TGCAGCGTTTATGGACTAGCGGGAGTGTACGAGCAGTACTTC. Encoded protein: CSVYGLAGVYEQYF. The chain carries TRBV29-1 and TRBJ2-5; 13 bases align to TRBD2. The J call may be wrong; the DNA end is better matched by TRBJ2-7. The CDR3 loop spans 14 amino acids. Germline lookup yields CDR1 SQVTM and CDR2 ANQGSEA.

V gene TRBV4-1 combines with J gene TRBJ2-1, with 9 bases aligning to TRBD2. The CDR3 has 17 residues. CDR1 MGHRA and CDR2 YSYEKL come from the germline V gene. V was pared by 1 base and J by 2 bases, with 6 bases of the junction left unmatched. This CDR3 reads CASSQVLAGWPYNEQFF. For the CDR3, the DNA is TGCGCCAGCAGCCAAGTTCTAGCGGGATGGCCCTACAATGAGCAGTTCTTC.

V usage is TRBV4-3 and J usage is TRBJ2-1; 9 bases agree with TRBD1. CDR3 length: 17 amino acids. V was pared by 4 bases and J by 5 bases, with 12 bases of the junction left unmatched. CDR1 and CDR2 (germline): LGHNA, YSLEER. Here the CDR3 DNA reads TGCGCCAGCAGCCTGGGGGCCGGGACAGGGAAAGACAATGAGCAGTTCTTC. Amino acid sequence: CASSLGAGTGKDNEQFF.

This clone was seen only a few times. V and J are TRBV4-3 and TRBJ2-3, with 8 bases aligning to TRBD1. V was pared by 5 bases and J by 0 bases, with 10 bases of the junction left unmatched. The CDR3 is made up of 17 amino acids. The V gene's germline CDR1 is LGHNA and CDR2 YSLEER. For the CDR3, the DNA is TGCGCCAGCAGCGTACGACCCGGGACAGGAAGCACAGATACGCAGTATTTT. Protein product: CASSVRPGTGSTDTQYF.

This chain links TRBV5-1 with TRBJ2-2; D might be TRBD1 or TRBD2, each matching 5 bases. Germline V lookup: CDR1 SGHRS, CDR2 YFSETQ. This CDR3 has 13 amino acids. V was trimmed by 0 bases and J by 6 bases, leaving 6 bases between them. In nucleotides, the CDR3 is TGCGCCAGCAGCTTGGTGGGGGCCGGGGAGCTGTTTTTT. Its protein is CASSLVGAGELFF. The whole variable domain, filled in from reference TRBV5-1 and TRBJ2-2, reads KAGVTQTPRYLIKTRGQQVTLSCSPISGHRSVSWYQQTPGQGLQFLFEYFSETQRNKGNFPGRFSGRQFSNSRSEMNVSTLELGDSALYLCASSLVGAGELFFGEGSRLTVL.

The CDR3 bases are TGCAGCGTTGAAGCTGCCGGAATACTTAACACAGATACGCAGTATTTT. Its protein product is CSVEAAGILNTDTQYF. The V call is TRBV29-1, the J call TRBJ2-3; no reliable D call. V lost 1 base to trimming and J lost 2 bases, with 16 bases between them. CDR1 is SQVTM and CDR2 is ANQGSEA in the germline V gene. This CDR3 comprises 16 residues.

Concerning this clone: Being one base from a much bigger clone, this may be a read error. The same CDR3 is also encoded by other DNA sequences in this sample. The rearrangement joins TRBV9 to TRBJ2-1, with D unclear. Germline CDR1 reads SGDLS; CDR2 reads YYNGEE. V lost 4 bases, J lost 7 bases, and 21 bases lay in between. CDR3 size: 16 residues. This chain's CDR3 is CASSILVRDSLNEQFF. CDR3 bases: TGTGCCAGCAGCATTTTAGTGAGAGACTCCTTAAATGAGCAGTTCTTC.

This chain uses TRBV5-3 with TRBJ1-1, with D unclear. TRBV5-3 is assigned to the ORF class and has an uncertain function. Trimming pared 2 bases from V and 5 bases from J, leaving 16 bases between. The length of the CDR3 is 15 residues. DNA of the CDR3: TGTGCCAGAAGCTTTTTTGCAGGTGGTTCAACTGAAGCTTTCTTT. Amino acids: CARSFFAGGSTEAFF.

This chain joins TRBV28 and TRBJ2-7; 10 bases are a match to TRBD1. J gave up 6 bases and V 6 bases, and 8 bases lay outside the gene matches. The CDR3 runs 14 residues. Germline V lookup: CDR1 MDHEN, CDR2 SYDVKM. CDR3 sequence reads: CASSRDRGPGEQYF. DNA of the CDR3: TGTGCCAGCAGCCGGGACAGGGGCCCTGGCGAGCAGTACTTC.

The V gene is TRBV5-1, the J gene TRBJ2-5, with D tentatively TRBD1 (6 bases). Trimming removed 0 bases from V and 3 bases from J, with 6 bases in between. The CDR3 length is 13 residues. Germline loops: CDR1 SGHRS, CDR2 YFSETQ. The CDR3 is CASSLGTEETQYF. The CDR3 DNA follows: TGCGCCAGCAGCTTGGGGACAGAAGAGACCCAGTACTTC.

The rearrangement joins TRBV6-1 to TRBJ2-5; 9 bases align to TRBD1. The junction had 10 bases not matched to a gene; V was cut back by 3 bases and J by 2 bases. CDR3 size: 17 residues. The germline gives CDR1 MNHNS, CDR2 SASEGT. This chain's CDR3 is CASSDQTGGITQETQYF. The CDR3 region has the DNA TGTGCCAGCAGTGACCAGACAGGGGGGATTACTCAAGAGACCCAGTACTTC.

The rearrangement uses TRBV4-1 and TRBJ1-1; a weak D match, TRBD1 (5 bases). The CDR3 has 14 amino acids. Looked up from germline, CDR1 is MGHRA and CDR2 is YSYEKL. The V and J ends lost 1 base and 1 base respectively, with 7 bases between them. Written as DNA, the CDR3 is TGCGCCAGCAGCCAAGGAGACAGGAACACTGAAGCTTTCTTT. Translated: CASSQGDRNTEAFF.

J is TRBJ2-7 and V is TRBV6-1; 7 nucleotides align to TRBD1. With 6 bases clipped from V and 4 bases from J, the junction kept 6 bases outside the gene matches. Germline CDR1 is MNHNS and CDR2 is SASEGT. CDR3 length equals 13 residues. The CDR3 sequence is CASRKQGEYEQYF. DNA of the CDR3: TGTGCCAGCAGGAAGCAGGGGGAGTACGAGCAGTACTTC.

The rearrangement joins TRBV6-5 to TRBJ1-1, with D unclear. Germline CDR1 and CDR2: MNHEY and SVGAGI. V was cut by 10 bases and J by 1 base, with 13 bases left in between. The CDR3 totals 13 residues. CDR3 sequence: CAISLMENTEAFF. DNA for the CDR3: TGTGCCATCTCACTTATGGAGAACACTGAAGCTTTCTTT.

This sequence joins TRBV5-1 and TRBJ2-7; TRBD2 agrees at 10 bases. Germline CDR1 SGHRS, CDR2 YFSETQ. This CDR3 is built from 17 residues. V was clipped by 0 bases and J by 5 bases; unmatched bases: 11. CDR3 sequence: CASSLASAGGGSDEQYF. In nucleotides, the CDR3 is TGCGCCAGCAGCTTGGCCTCAGCGGGAGGGGGTAGCGACGAGCAGTACTTC.

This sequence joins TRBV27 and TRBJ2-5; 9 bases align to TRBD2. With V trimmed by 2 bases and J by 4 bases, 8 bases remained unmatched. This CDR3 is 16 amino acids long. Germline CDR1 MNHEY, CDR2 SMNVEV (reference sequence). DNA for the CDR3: TGTGCCAGCAGTTTAAGGGGGGCACTAGCGGGAGAGACCCAGTACTTC. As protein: CASSLRGALAGETQYF.

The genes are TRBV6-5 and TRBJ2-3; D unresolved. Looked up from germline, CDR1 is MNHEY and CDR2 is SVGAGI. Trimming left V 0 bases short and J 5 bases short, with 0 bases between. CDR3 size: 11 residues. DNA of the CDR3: TGTGCCAGCAGTTACTCAGATACGCAGTATTTT. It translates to CASSYSDTQYF.

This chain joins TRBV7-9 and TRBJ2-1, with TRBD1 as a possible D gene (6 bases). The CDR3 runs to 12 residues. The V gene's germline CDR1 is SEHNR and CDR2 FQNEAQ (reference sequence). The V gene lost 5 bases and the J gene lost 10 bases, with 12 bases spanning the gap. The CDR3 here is CASSPTGTEQFF. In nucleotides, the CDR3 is TGTGCCAGCAGCCCAACAGGGACAGAGCAGTTCTTC.

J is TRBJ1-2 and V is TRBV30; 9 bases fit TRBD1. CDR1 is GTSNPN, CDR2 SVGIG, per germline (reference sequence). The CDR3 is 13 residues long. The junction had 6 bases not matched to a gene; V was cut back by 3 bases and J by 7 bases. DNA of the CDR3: TGTGCCTGGAGCGACAGGGGGACTTCTGGCTACACCTTC. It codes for CAWSDRGTSGYTF.

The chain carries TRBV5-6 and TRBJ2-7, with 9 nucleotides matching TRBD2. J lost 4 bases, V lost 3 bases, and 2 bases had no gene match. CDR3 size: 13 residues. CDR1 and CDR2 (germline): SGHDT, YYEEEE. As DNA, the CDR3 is TGTGCCAGCAGCTGGACTAGCGAGTACGAGCAGTACTTC. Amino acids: CASSWTSEYEQYF.

The DNA of the CDR3 is TGTGCCAGCAGTCAACTTAGGTGGCGGGAGGGGAGGTTGGATACGCAGTATTTT. Encoded protein: CASSQLRWREGRLDTQYF. V gene TRBV28 combines with J gene TRBJ2-3; 9 bases align to TRBD2. V shed 5 bases, J shed 6 bases, and the junction held 18 bases outside the gene matches. This CDR3 is built from 18 residues. Germline V gives CDR1 MDHEN, CDR2 SYDVKM.

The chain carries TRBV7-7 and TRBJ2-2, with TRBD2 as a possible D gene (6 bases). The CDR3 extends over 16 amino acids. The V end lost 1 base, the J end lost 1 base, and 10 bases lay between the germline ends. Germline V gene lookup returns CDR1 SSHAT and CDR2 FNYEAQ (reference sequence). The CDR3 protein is CASSLGREVNTGELFF. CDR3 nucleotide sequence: TGTGCCAGCAGCTTAGGGAGGGAGGTGAACACCGGGGAGCTGTTTTTT.

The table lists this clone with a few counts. DNA for the CDR3: TGTGCCAGCAGCCCTCGGCAGGGAGGATCAGATGAGCAGTTCTTC. It encodes CASSPRQGGSDEQFF. The gene calls are TRBV7-8 and TRBJ2-1, with TRBD2 as a possible D gene (6 bases). Germline V CDR1 and CDR2: SGHVS, FQNEAQ. Trimming cost V 5 bases and J 8 bases, with 19 bases left between them. The CDR3 is made up of 15 amino acids.

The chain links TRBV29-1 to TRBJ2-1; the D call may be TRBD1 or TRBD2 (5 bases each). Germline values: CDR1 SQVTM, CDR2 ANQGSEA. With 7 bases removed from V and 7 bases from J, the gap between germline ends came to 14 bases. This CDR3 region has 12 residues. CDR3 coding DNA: TGCAGCGACCACGGGGCGCAGAATGAGCAGTTCTTC. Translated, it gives CSDHGAQNEQFF.